The 20 T cell receptor beta chains given below trace back to one sample, sequenced in a study of control samples from healthy donors and cancer patients. Assay: immunoSEQ multiplex PCR; the TCRdb copy retains only in-frame clones and omits some. The sample carries about 180,000 clones, around 94% recorded once. Sequencing input: blood. Every receptor here comes from a man aged 30-40 years in good health.

This clone occurred a few times. The same CDR3 arises from other DNA sequences in this sample as well. The rearrangement uses TRBV19 and TRBJ1-1; maybe TRBD1 (5 bases). Per the germline V gene, CDR1 is LNHDA and CDR2 is SQIVND (reference sequence). The V and J ends lost 4 bases and 7 bases respectively, with 10 bases between them. CDR3 size: 12 residues. CDR3 residues: CASSRDHYEAFF. CDR3 DNA: TGTGCCAGTAGTAGGGACCATTATGAAGCTTTCTTT.

The chain uses TRBV11-2 and TRBJ2-1, with D tentatively TRBD1 or TRBD2 (5 bases each). Germline CDR1 reads SGHAT; CDR2 reads FQNNGV. The ends were cut back, 5 bases at V and 15 bases at J, with 20 bases in the middle. There are 13 residues in the CDR3. DNA of the CDR3: TGTGCCAGCAGCGGTTTTATAAGGGGCCGGGGGTTCTTC. It translates to CASSGFIRGRGFF. Complete variable domain (other parts from reference TRBV11-2 and TRBJ2-1): EAGVAQSPRYKIIEKRQSVAFWCNPISGHATLYWYQQILGQGPKLLIQFQNNGVVDDSQLPKDRFSAERLKGVDSTLKIQPAKLEDSAVYLCASSGFIRGRGFFGPGTRLTVL.

The table lists this clone with a count of one. The chain carries TRBV28 and TRBJ1-6; D ambiguous. CDR1 is MDHEN, CDR2 SYDVKM, per germline. The CDR3 runs 9 residues. Deletions cut 5 bases from V and 13 bases from J, with 3 bases between. CDR3 bases: TGTGCCAGCAGTCCGCCCCTCCACTTT. Protein product: CASSPPLHF.

The CDR3 loop is CASSTSGSSYNEQFF. CDR3 nucleotide sequence: TGCGCCAGCAGTACTAGCGGGAGCTCCTACAATGAGCAGTTCTTC. The V call is TRBV10-1, the J call TRBJ2-1, with 11 bases that match TRBD2. CDR1 and CDR2 (germline): WNHNN, SYGVQD (reference sequence). The ends lost 5 bases at V and 0 bases at J; junction bases unmatched: 0. The CDR3 is made up of 15 amino acids.

The chain combines TRBV10-3 with TRBJ2-1; the match to TRBD1 covers 10 bases. This CDR3 comprises 15 residues. Germline V lookup: CDR1 ENHRY, CDR2 SYGVKD. V trimming: 1 base; J trimming: 7 bases; junction bases outside the gene matches: 4. CDR3 sequence (DNA): TGTGCCATCAGTGAGTACGGACAGGGGGAAAATGAGCAGTTCTTC. Amino acid sequence: CAISEYGQGENEQFF.

CDR3 sequence: CASSVGVAETQYF. In DNA form, the CDR3 reads TGTGCCAGCAGCGTAGGGGTCGCTGAGACCCAGTACTTC. J is TRBJ2-5 and V is TRBV9; D is unclear. Germline loops: CDR1 SGDLS, CDR2 YYNGEE. The V end lost 0 bases, the J end lost 5 bases, and 8 bases lay between the germline ends. The CDR3 consists of 13 residues.

This chain joins TRBV4-1 and TRBJ2-1, with 7 bases identical to TRBD2. V dropped 2 bases and J dropped 8; count of bases not matched to a gene: 9. From germline, CDR1 is MGHRA and CDR2 YSYEKL. The CDR3 is 15 amino acids. For the CDR3, the DNA is TGCGCCAGCAGCCAAAACGCCGGGAGGCCCGATGAGCAGTTCTTC. It translates to CASSQNAGRPDEQFF.

This clone has only one observation. The chain links TRBV5-1 to TRBJ1-1; D is unclear. The CDR3 extends over 14 amino acids. V was trimmed by 2 bases and J by 2 bases, leaving 10 bases between them. Germline V lookup: CDR1 SGHRS, CDR2 YFSETQ. CDR3 protein: CASSFTHPNTEAFF. CDR3 nucleotide sequence: TGCGCCAGCAGCTTTACACACCCCAACACTGAAGCTTTCTTT.

The V call is TRBV30, the J call TRBJ1-3, with TRBD1 matching over 7 bases. The germline CDR1 and CDR2 sequences are GTSNPN and SVGIG (reference sequence). V was pared by 5 bases and J by 1 base, with 5 bases of the junction left unmatched. The CDR3 contains 14 residues. CDR3 sequence reads: CAWATGTSGNTIYF. The CDR3 DNA reads as TGTGCCTGGGCGACAGGGACTTCTGGAAACACCATATATTTT.

This clone was observed a few times. This chain uses TRBV6-5 with TRBJ1-5; D not resolved. CDR3 length equals 15 residues. CDR1 MNHEY and CDR2 SVGAGI come from the germline V gene. The V end was cut by 0 bases, the J end by 4 bases, with 10 bases between. CDR3 bases: TGTGCCAGCAGTTACTCTCCGGCGAGTAATCAGCCCCAGCATTTT. This sequence encodes CASSYSPASNQPQHF.

The V gene is TRBV5-5, the J gene TRBJ1-2; no firm D call. CDR3 size: 14 residues. The germline gives CDR1 SGHKS, CDR2 YYEKEE (reference sequence). V was shortened by 3 bases and J by 4 bases, with 13 bases between the two germline ends. The CDR3 loop reads CASSYQVLSYGYTF. Here the CDR3 DNA reads TGTGCCAGCAGCTATCAAGTCCTGAGCTATGGCTACACCTTC. The full variable domain, with the rest looked up from reference TRBV5-5 and TRBJ1-2, is DAGVTQSPTHLIKTRGQQVTLRCSPISGHKSVSWYQQVLGQGPQFIFQYYEKEERGRGNFPDRFSARQFPNYSSELNVNALLLGDSALYLCASSYQVLSYGYTFGSGTRLTVV.

The genes are TRBV3-1 (or the pseudogene TRBV3-2) and TRBJ2-1; TRBD2 is a possible D gene (6 bases). V was cut by 0 bases and J by 9 bases, with 18 bases left in between. The CDR3 totals 16 residues. CDR1 and CDR2 from the germline V gene are LGHDT and YNNKEL (reference sequence). The CDR3 sequence: CASSQDTAGRSSEQFF. The CDR3, as DNA: TGTGCCAGCAGCCAAGATACTGCGGGACGCTCCAGTGAGCAGTTCTTC.

The chain couples TRBV6-1 to TRBJ2-7; D ambiguous. V gave up 3 bases and J gave up 0 bases, with 9 bases separating them. This CDR3 contains 14 residues. From germline, CDR1 is MNHNS and CDR2 SASEGT. The CDR3 region is CASSDVPNSYEQYF. The CDR3 coding sequence is TGTGCCAGCAGTGATGTTCCTAACTCCTACGAGCAGTACTTC.

This chain links TRBV27 with TRBJ1-1; a weak D match, TRBD1 (5 bases). There are 12 residues in the CDR3. V was shortened by 11 bases and J by 4 bases, with 14 bases between the two germline ends. The germline V gene encodes CDR1 MNHEY and CDR2 SMNVEV (reference sequence). The CDR3 DNA reads TGTGCCTGCCAGGGTCTCGGCACTGAAGCTTTCTTT. It is translated as CACQGLGTEAFF.

The V call is TRBV18, the J call TRBJ1-1, with TRBD1 matching 7 bases. Germline CDR1 is KGHSH and CDR2 is LQKENI. Trimming at V came to 3 bases and at J to 6 bases, leaving 7 bases not matched to a gene. The CDR3 runs 14 residues. This CDR3 is CASSPTGHFSEAFF. The DNA for the CDR3 is TGTGCCAGCTCACCGACAGGGCATTTTTCTGAAGCTTTCTTT.

The J gene is TRBJ1-6, the V gene TRBV5-4, with D hard to call. CDR1 is SGHNT and CDR2 is YYREEE in the germline V gene (reference sequence). The CDR3 consists of 17 residues. V was shortened by 4 bases and J by 0 bases, with 14 bases between the two germline ends. The CDR3 spells CASSGMTESSYNSPLHF. CDR3 sequence (DNA): TGTGCCAGCAGCGGGATGACGGAGAGCTCCTATAATTCACCCCTCCACTTT.

The chain is built from TRBV5-8 and TRBJ2-7; 10 bases are a match to TRBD1. Germline CDR1 reads SGHTS; CDR2 reads YDEGEE. The CDR3 contains 14 residues. Trimming cost V 6 bases and J 3 bases; bases outside gene matches: 6. The CDR3 loop reads CASTSRDRGYEQYF. CDR3 coding DNA: TGTGCCAGCACGTCACGGGACAGGGGCTACGAGCAGTACTTC.

This clone was detected once. V gene TRBV30 combines with J gene TRBJ1-5, with D hard to call. The CDR3 runs to 13 residues. Germline V gene sequence: CDR1 GTSNPN, CDR2 SVGIG (reference sequence). V was clipped by 4 bases and J by 8 bases, with 15 bases between them. This CDR3 is CAWNIREKEPQHF. CDR3 DNA sequence: TGTGCCTGGAATATAAGGGAGAAAGAGCCCCAGCATTTT.

V gene TRBV5-4 combines with J gene TRBJ2-7; 9 nucleotides agree with TRBD1. Germline CDR1 and CDR2: SGHNT and YYREEE (reference sequence). The CDR3 loop spans 14 amino acids. V shed 4 bases and J 5 bases; nucleotides not matched to a gene: 7. CDR3 nucleotides: TGTGCCAGCAGCCCTACGGGACAGGGTCACGAGCAGTACTTC. Protein product: CASSPTGQGHEQYF.

V gene TRBV4-1 combines with J gene TRBJ2-3; 7 nucleotides align to TRBD2. This CDR3 region has 17 residues. The V and J ends lost 0 bases and 2 bases, in that order; junction bases with no gene match: 8. Germline CDR1 and CDR2: MGHRA and YSYEKL. As DNA, the CDR3 is TGCGCCAGCAGCCAAGATTTTTGGACTAGTTTCACAGATACGCAGTATTTT. As protein: CASSQDFWTSFTDTQYF.